This T cell receptor (beta chain) was obtained from a study of blood T cells in healthy people across ages. Whole-study results and caveats: Naive T cell percentage strongly correlated with TCR beta diversity. Relative to aged donors, long-lived donors carried more naive CD4+ cells and displayed higher diversity.

Staff drew around 10 milliliters of peripheral blood from each donor. A word on this clonotype: Its antigen is currently unknown.

A second about 7 to 12 cycle PCR used barcoded and J-beta primers. Each CDR3 protein is one row after TCRdb ran MiXCR on the 5' RACE reads. The sample shows about 970,000 distinct CDR3 sequences, just over 50% of them seen only once. The sample taken for sequencing was blood. The sequence derives from a woman aged 55 to 70 in good health.

CDR3 sequence reads: CASSGGQGNSPLHF. For the CDR3, the DNA is TGTGCCAGCAGTGGGGGACAGGGGAATTCACCCCTCCACTTT. V gene TRBV28 combines with J gene TRBJ1-6; the match to TRBD1 covers 10 bases. After removal of 5 bases from V and 7 bases from J, the junction contained 2 bases not matched to a gene. Germline CDR1 MDHEN, CDR2 SYDVKM. The CDR3 runs to 14 residues.